This T cell receptor beta chain is drawn from a study of T-cell memory formation after mild COVID-19. Study results and caveats: Clones that got smaller from day 15 to 85 had even CD4/CD8, while clones growing later tipped toward CD4+.

This clonotype has more than one count but fewer than ten. No antigen is known for it. CDR3 size: 16 residues. V was trimmed by 4 bases and J by 1 base, leaving 14 bases between them. 5'RACE primed from the constant segment yielded TCR alpha and TCR beta cDNA libraries bearing sample barcodes and UMIs. MiXCR, run by TCRdb on the 5' RACE reads, gives a single entry per CDR3 protein. The sample has roughly 610,000 distinct CDR3 sequences, 17% seen once. The origin of this receptor is an adult woman who had mild COVID-19 (a few samples of this study predate the infection). Cell type and time point are not known. The rearrangement joins TRBV12-3 or TRBV12-4 to TRBJ2-1, with D possibly matching TRBD2 (7 bases). Sequences were obtained from PBMCs or a T cell subset sorted from them (not recorded which). As DNA, the CDR3 is TGTGCCAGCAGTTCACAGGGAGGGGCGTCCTACAATGAGCAGTTCTTC. Amino acid sequence: CASSSQGGASYNEQFF.